This TCR beta chain was obtained from a study of shared clonotypes between healthy human individuals. Overall study findings and caveats: The study found about 5.1% of naive CD4 clonotypes shared across a few donors.

Sequenced by immunoSEQ multiplex PCR; TCRdb stores in-frame clones only, minus some. The profile covers around 1.9 million clones, with around 95% appearing a single time and about 1.7% taken by the ten largest. Naive CD8 cells lacked CD45RO and underwent positive selection for CCR7, leaving out terminally differentiated effector memory CD45RA+ cells. In its sample, this clone was seen once. The antigen remains undetermined. CDR3 length: 16 amino acids. Trimming stripped 3 bases from V and 2 bases from J, with 17 bases between. In germline, CDR1 is ENHRY, CDR2 SYGVKD. The sequence was collected from a man between 18 and 35 years old in good health. Some clones in this sample may be carry-over from other donors' samples. The sequencing input was naive CD8+ T cells from PBMCs. This sequence joins TRBV10-3 and TRBJ2-7; tentative D call: TRBD1 (6 bases). As DNA, the CDR3 is TGTGCCATCAGTGACATGGGAGCCAGGGGACCCTACGAGCAGTACTTC. This gives the protein CAISDMGARGPYEQYF.